These 32 T cell receptor beta chains share one sample of origin, sequenced in a study of T cell repertoires and HLA-DP antigens (dated by TCRdb to 2016 to 2019). No antigen has been identified for these receptors. The library came from the immunoSEQ multiplex PCR assay. The table was pulled from immuneACCESS by TCRdb, which kept in-frame rearrangements only. Such tables lose some clones; where checked, under half of the loss comes from unresolved V genes, and the rest has no known cause. For this sample there are some 110,000 clones; 92% appear just once. The biggest ten clones account for approximately 0.25% of the sample. The source material was CD4+ T cells from PBMCs. These TCRs come from a woman younger than 35 in good health and CMV-seronegative.

The chain joins TRBV19 to TRBJ1-6; D unclear. Germline assignment: CDR1 LNHDA and CDR2 SQIVND (reference sequence). This CDR3 is 15 amino acids long. Deletions cut 4 bases from V and 0 bases from J, with 7 bases between. The CDR3 is CASSTPNSYNSPLHF. CDR3 in DNA: TGTGCCAGTAGTACGCCGAACTCCTATAATTCACCCCTCCACTTT.

This sequence joins TRBV7-3 and TRBJ2-5, with D perhaps TRBD1 (7 bases). The germline V gene encodes CDR1 SGHTA and CDR2 FQGTGA. This CDR3 spans 15 amino acids. The V end lost 5 bases, the J end lost 4 bases, and 17 bases lay between the germline ends. CDR3 sequence: CASSAAGQSSETQYF. DNA for the CDR3: TGTGCCAGCAGCGCCGCGGGACAGAGCTCAGAGACCCAGTACTTC.

J is TRBJ2-5 and V is TRBV7-2; no clear D. Per germline, CDR1 SGHTA and CDR2 FQGNSA. The V gene lost 2 bases and the J gene lost 5 bases, with 6 bases spanning the gap. This CDR3 has 12 residues. CDR3 loop: CASSLRPETQYF. The CDR3 bases are TGTGCCAGCAGCTTACGTCCCGAGACCCAGTACTTC.

The J gene is TRBJ2-3, the V gene TRBV5-1, with 9 nucleotides matching TRBD1. With V trimmed by 4 bases and J by 2 bases, 8 bases remained unmatched. Germline V gives CDR1 SGHRS, CDR2 YFSETQ. This CDR3 is built from 16 residues. The CDR3 coding sequence is TGCGCCAGCAGCCTAGGGACAGGGAGGCCCACAGATACGCAGTATTTT. Its protein product is CASSLGTGRPTDTQYF.

J is TRBJ1-5 and V is TRBV7-2; TRBD1 matches 8 bases. The CDR3 runs 17 residues. Germline-derived CDR1 and CDR2 are SGHTA and FQGNSA. V dropped 4 bases and J dropped 3; count of bases not matched to a gene: 11. The CDR3 loop reads CASSSSGTGPYNQPQHF. The CDR3 DNA follows: TGTGCCAGCAGCTCGTCCGGGACAGGTCCGTACAATCAGCCCCAGCATTTT.

DNA of the CDR3: TGTGCCACCAGCAGAGATGTTGGGGCGGCCAAAAACATTCAGTACTTC. It translates to CATSRDVGAAKNIQYF. The chain uses TRBV15 and TRBJ2-4; D is perhaps TRBD1 (5 bases). V was pared by 0 bases and J by 1 base, with 10 bases between. From germline, CDR1 is LNHNV and CDR2 YYDKDF (reference sequence). The CDR3 has 16 residues. The entire variable domain, with the rest obtained from reference TRBV15 and TRBJ2-4, is as follows: DAMVIQNPRYQVTQFGKPVTLSCSQTLNHNVMYWYQQKSSQAPKLLFHYYDKDFNNEADTPDNFQSRRPNTSFCFLDIRSPGLGDTAMYLCATSRDVGAAKNIQYFGAGTRLSVL.

This clone was counted a single time. The chain recombines TRBV7-9 with TRBJ2-5, with D unresolved. Looked up from germline, CDR1 is SEHNR and CDR2 is FQNEAQ (reference sequence). The length of the CDR3 is 11 residues. V gave up 1 base and J gave up 5 bases, with 2 bases separating them. As DNA, the CDR3 is TGTGCCAGCAGCTTAGACGAGACCCAGTACTTC. The encoded protein is CASSLDETQYF.

V gene TRBV30 combines with J gene TRBJ2-1; perhaps D is TRBD1 or TRBD2 (8 bases each). This CDR3 contains 20 residues. The germline CDR1 and CDR2 sequences are GTSNPN and SVGIG (reference sequence). V gave up 4 bases and J gave up 7 bases, with 35 bases separating them. The CDR3 sequence is CAWIRIGTGGGLVGINEQFF. CDR3 DNA: TGTGCCTGGATCCGAATAGGCACAGGGGGGGGACTAGTGGGGATTAATGAGCAGTTCTTC.

The V gene is TRBV5-1, the J gene TRBJ1-2; the D gene is possibly TRBD1 (5 bases). This CDR3 contains 13 residues. Germline V CDR1 and CDR2: SGHRS, YFSETQ. The V end was cut by 4 bases, the J end by 7 bases, with 14 bases between. The CDR3 region has the DNA TGCGCCAGCAGCCCCGGACCTGGGGCTGGCTACACCTTC. Translation: CASSPGPGAGYTF.

This clone has more than one count but fewer than ten. Relative to the germline gene, one junction end is altered; a read error may explain this. This rearrangement joins TRBV7-7 to TRBJ1-1; no definite D call. This CDR3 comprises 13 residues. Germline V lookup: CDR1 SSHAT, CDR2 FNYEAQ (reference sequence). CDR3 protein: CASSLAMNTEAFF. The CDR3 nucleotides read TGTGCTAGCAGCTTAGCGATGAACACTGAAGCTTTCTTT. The full variable domain, its missing parts supplied by reference TRBV7-7 and TRBJ1-1, is GAGVSQSPRYKVTKRGQDVTLRCDPISSHATLYWYQQALGQGPEFLTYFNYEAQPDKSGLPSDRFSAERPEGSISTLTIQRTEQRDSAMYRCASSLAMNTEAFFGQGTRLTVV.

This rearrangement joins TRBV15 to TRBJ1-2; a weak D match, TRBD1 (5 bases). Trimming cost V 1 base and J 8 bases, with 11 bases left between them. The CDR3 sequence is 13 residues long. Germline CDR1 LNHNV, CDR2 YYDKDF (reference sequence). CDR3 coding DNA: TGTGCCACCAGCAGAGTCAGGGTACCCGGCTACACCTTC. It yields the protein CATSRVRVPGYTF.

This clone was detected only a few times. J is TRBJ1-5 and V is TRBV5-1, with D maybe TRBD1 (5 bases). CDR3 length equals 15 residues. Germline values: CDR1 SGHRS, CDR2 YFSETQ. V was trimmed by 0 bases and J by 6 bases, leaving 13 bases between them. The CDR3 reads CASSLVSGIGQPQHF. The CDR3 DNA sequence: TGCGCCAGCAGCTTGGTTTCAGGGATCGGTCAGCCCCAGCATTTT.

The V call is TRBV10-2, the J call TRBJ2-2; D remains ambiguous. V was cut by 8 bases and J by 0 bases, with 7 bases left in between. This CDR3 region has 13 residues. Per germline, CDR1 WSHSY and CDR2 SAAADI. The CDR3 is CASGIANTGELFF. The CDR3 DNA follows: TGCGCCAGCGGAATTGCGAACACCGGGGAGCTGTTTTTT.

The chain couples TRBV2 to TRBJ2-5, with D uncertain. Trimming pared 1 base from V and 3 bases from J, leaving 6 bases between. The CDR3 runs 13 residues. Germline values: CDR1 SNHLY, CDR2 FYNNEI. The CDR3 nucleotides read TGTGCCAGCAGTGAAGTGTTAAAAGAGACCCAGTACTTC. The encoded protein is CASSEVLKETQYF.

The chain is built from TRBV19 and TRBJ1-5; possibly TRBD1 for D (6 bases). CDR1 and CDR2 (germline): LNHDA, SQIVND (reference sequence). V was clipped by 4 bases and J by 1 base, with 17 bases between them. The CDR3 extends over 17 amino acids. CDR3 in DNA: TGTGCCAGTAGTAGCGACAGGTTTCCAGGGAGCAATCAGCCCCAGCATTTT. Protein sequence: CASSSDRFPGSNQPQHF.

The chain has TRBV5-4 and TRBJ2-5, with 7 bases identical to TRBD2. V shed 9 bases and J 0 bases; nucleotides not matched to a gene: 8. The V gene's germline CDR1 is SGHNT and CDR2 YYREEE (reference sequence). This CDR3 contains 14 residues. The CDR3 loop reads CATGLAAHQETQYF. The DNA of the CDR3 is TGTGCCACTGGGCTAGCGGCCCACCAAGAGACCCAGTACTTC.

This chain connects TRBV6-5 to TRBJ1-1, with 7 nucleotides matching TRBD1. V shed 10 bases and J 5 bases; nucleotides not matched to a gene: 4. Germline CDR1 is MNHEY and CDR2 is SVGAGI. The length of the CDR3 is 11 residues. Here the CDR3 reads CAIRQGTEAFF. In DNA form, the CDR3 reads TGTGCCATCAGACAGGGAACTGAAGCTTTCTTT.

The genes are TRBV18 and TRBJ2-1; tentatively, D is TRBD2 (5 bases). V dropped 3 bases and J dropped 5 bases, with 8 bases sitting between them. The CDR3 is made up of 13 amino acids. In germline, CDR1 is KGHSH, CDR2 LQKENI. CDR3 protein: CASSPRGDNEQFF. The DNA for the CDR3 is TGTGCCAGCTCACCCCGGGGAGACAATGAGCAGTTCTTC.

The V gene is TRBV7-9, the J gene TRBJ2-3, with 9 bases matching TRBD2. V was pared by 2 bases and J by 3 bases, with 3 bases of the junction left unmatched. The CDR3 loop spans 15 amino acids. CDR1 and CDR2 from the germline V gene are SEHNR and FQNEAQ (reference sequence). The CDR3 coding sequence is TGTGCCAGCAGCTTATGGCGGGGGGGGACAGATACGCAGTATTTT. Amino acids: CASSLWRGGTDTQYF.

The rearrangement joins TRBV29-1 to TRBJ1-1, with D possibly matching TRBD1 (5 bases). V was trimmed by 7 bases and J by 3 bases, leaving 24 bases between them. The V gene's germline CDR1 is SQVTM and CDR2 ANQGSEA. The CDR3 has 16 amino acids. The CDR3 nucleotides are TGCAGCGCCCAGCAATCAGGGCGAGGCTCAGACACTGAAGCTTTCTTT. Protein product: CSAQQSGRGSDTEAFF.

V and J are TRBV6-4 and TRBJ2-1, with D perhaps TRBD1 (5 bases). Trimming shortened V by 5 bases and J by 10 bases, and 9 bases separated the two germline ends. The CDR3 totals 11 residues. Germline V gives CDR1 MRHNA, CDR2 SNTAGT. The CDR3 sequence is CASSPRTEQFF. The DNA for the CDR3 is TGTGCCAGCAGTCCTCGGACAGAGCAGTTCTTC.

A few counts support this clone. The chain recombines TRBV29-1 with TRBJ1-5; D gene uncertain. CDR3 length: 14 residues. Per germline, CDR1 SQVTM and CDR2 ANQGSEA. Trimming stripped 6 bases from V and 2 bases from J, with 14 bases between. The CDR3 loop is CSVQLGSGNQPQHF. CDR3 coding DNA: TGCAGCGTACAGCTGGGGAGCGGCAATCAGCCCCAGCATTTT. Filled out from reference TRBV29-1 and TRBJ1-5, the complete variable domain reads SAVISQKPSRDICQRGTSLTIQCQVDSQVTMMFWYRQQPGQSLTLIATANQGSEATYESGFVIDKFPISRPNLTFSTLTVSNMSPEDSSIYLCSVQLGSGNQPQHFGDGTRLSIL.

This chain uses TRBV18 with TRBJ2-1; no clear D. V was clipped by 0 bases and J by 3 bases, with 6 bases between them. The CDR3 loop spans 14 amino acids. Germline assignment: CDR1 KGHSH and CDR2 LQKENI. The DNA for the CDR3 is TGTGCCAGCTCACCACCCGGAAACTACAATGAGCAGTTCTTC. It yields the protein CASSPPGNYNEQFF.

The chain is built from TRBV29-1 and TRBJ1-2, with 7 bases identical to TRBD1. Germline CDR1 reads SQVTM; CDR2 reads ANQGSEA. The length of the CDR3 is 11 residues. The junction had 2 bases not matched to a gene; V was cut back by 4 bases and J by 6 bases. CDR3: CSVGQGNGYTF. CDR3 in DNA: TGCAGCGTTGGACAGGGTAATGGCTACACCTTC.

The V and J genes are TRBV5-6 and TRBJ1-4, with no clear D. The CDR3 contains 13 residues. V lost 0 bases and J 7 bases, leaving 7 bases between the germline ends. Germline-derived CDR1 and CDR2 are SGHDT and YYEEEE. CDR3 in amino acids: CASSLGQLEKLFF. The CDR3 region has the DNA TGTGCCAGCAGCTTGGGCCAGCTTGAAAAACTGTTTTTT. Looking up the rest from reference TRBV5-6 and TRBJ1-4 gives the full variable domain: DAGVTQSPTHLIKTRGQQVTLRCSPKSGHDTVSWYQQALGQGPQFIFQYYEEEERQRGNFPDRFSGHQFPNYSSELNVNALLLGDSALYLCASSLGQLEKLFFGSGTQLSVL.

V is TRBV5-1 and J is TRBJ2-7; the D is unclear. The CDR3 runs to 12 residues. CDR1 SGHRS and CDR2 YFSETQ come from the germline V gene. Trimming took off 5 bases at V and 4 bases at J, with 10 bases between the two ends. CDR3 loop: CASRNNFYEQYF. CDR3 nucleotides: TGCGCCAGCAGAAATAATTTTTACGAGCAGTACTTC.

This clone appeared a few times. The chain recombines TRBV28 with TRBJ1-5, with D unresolved. Germline CDR1 is MDHEN and CDR2 is SYDVKM. V was clipped by 1 base and J by 3 bases, with 10 bases between them. The CDR3 has 15 residues. For the CDR3, the DNA is TGTGCCAGCAGTTTATTCGCAGTGATCAATCAGCCCCAGCATTTT. Protein sequence: CASSLFAVINQPQHF.

This chain links TRBV2 with TRBJ1-4; 8 nucleotides agree with TRBD1. The length of the CDR3 is 15 residues. CDR1 is SNHLY, CDR2 FYNNEI, per germline. The ends lost 6 bases at V and 0 bases at J; junction bases unmatched: 3. The DNA for the CDR3 is TGTGCCAGCAGGCGGACAGGGACAACTAATGAAAAACTGTTTTTT. Protein product: CASRRTGTTNEKLFF.

The chain uses TRBV7-8 and TRBJ1-1, with D hard to call. Germline V lookup: CDR1 SGHVS, CDR2 FQNEAQ. V was shortened by 1 base and J by 5 bases, with 11 bases between the two germline ends. The length of the CDR3 is 14 residues. DNA of the CDR3: TGTGCCAGCAGCTTAGGGTCCAGCGGGACTGAAGCTTTCTTT. This translates into CASSLGSSGTEAFF.

The genes are TRBV2 and TRBJ2-3; 7 bases match TRBD2. The CDR3 runs 18 residues. The ends lost 7 bases at V and 0 bases at J; junction bases unmatched: 16. The germline CDR1 and CDR2 sequences are SNHLY and FYNNEI. The CDR3 loop is CASIPGLQIQASTDTQYF. CDR3 nucleotide sequence: TGTGCCAGCATACCGGGACTACAAATCCAAGCCAGCACAGATACGCAGTATTTT.

This clone has a single count. The rearrangement uses TRBV28 and TRBJ1-5; 7 nucleotides match TRBD1. CDR3 length: 15 amino acids. J lost 5 bases, V lost 2 bases, and 6 bases had no gene match. The germline gives CDR1 MDHEN, CDR2 SYDVKM. The CDR3 loop is CASSLVRDSYQPQHF. The CDR3 nucleotides read TGTGCCAGCAGTTTAGTTCGGGACAGCTATCAGCCCCAGCATTTT.

This clone has a single count. The rearrangement joins TRBV28 to TRBJ2-1; 8 nucleotides line up with TRBD1. V shed 6 bases, J shed 8 bases, and the junction held 12 bases outside the gene matches. Germline CDR1 is MDHEN and CDR2 is SYDVKM. The CDR3 has 15 amino acids. CDR3 sequence (DNA): TGTGCCAGCAGCTTTAGAGGGTTACAGGGGGATGAGCAGTTCTTC. Protein product: CASSFRGLQGDEQFF.